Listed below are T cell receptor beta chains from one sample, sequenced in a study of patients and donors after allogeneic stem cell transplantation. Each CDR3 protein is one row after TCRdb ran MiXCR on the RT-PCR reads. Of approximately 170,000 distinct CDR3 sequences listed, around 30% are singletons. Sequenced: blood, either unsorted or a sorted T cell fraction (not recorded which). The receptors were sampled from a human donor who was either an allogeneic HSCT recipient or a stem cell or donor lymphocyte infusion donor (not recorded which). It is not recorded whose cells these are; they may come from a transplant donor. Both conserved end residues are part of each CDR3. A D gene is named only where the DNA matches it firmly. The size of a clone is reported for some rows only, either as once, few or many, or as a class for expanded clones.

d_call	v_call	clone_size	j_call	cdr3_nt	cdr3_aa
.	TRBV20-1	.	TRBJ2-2	TGCAGTGCAAGCCCCCTTAGCACCGGGGAGCTGTTTTTT	CSASPLSTGELFF
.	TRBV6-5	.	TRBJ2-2	TGTGCCAGCAGTTACGAGGGGTCGCCCGGGGAGCTGTTTTTT	CASSYEGSPGELFF
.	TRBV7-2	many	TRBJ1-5	TGTGCCAGCAGCGCGAACAATCAGCCCCAGCATTTT	CASSANNQPQHF
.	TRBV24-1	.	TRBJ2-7	TGTGCCACCAGTGATCCCGATACCCTAAACGAGCAGTACTTC	CATSDPDTLNEQYF
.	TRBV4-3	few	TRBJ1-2	TGCGCCAGCAGCCAAGGTGGAGGGGGGCTTAACTATGGCTACACCTTC	CASSQGGGGLNYGYTF
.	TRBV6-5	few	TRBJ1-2	TGTGCCAGCAGTTATGGACCCGGGGGCGTTATCTATGGCTACACCTTC	CASSYGPGGVIYGYTF
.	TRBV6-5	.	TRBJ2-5	TGTGCCAGCAGTTACCCCCGGGGTGAGACCCAGTACTTC	CASSYPRGETQYF
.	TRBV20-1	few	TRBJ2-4	TGCAGTGCCACAAATCCGGACAGCCCAAAAAACATTCAGTACTTC	CSATNPDSPKNIQYF
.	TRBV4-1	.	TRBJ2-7	TGCGCCAGCAGCCAAGGGACCCAGGGTTCCTACGAGCAGTACTTC	CASSQGTQGSYEQYF
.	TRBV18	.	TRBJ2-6	TGTGCCAGCTCACCTACGGGGACTTTCTCTGGGGCCAACGTCCTGACTTTC	CASSPTGTFSGANVLTF
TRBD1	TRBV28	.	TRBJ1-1	TGTGCCAGCAACTCCGGGACAGGAAGGGCGAACACTGAAGCTTTCTTT	CASNSGTGRANTEAFF
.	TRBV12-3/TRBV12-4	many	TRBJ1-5	TGTGCCAGCAGCCTGAGACAGCCTAATCAGCCCCAGCATTTT	CASSLRQPNQPQHF
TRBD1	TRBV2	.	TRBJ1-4	TGTGCCAGCAGTGAATTTCCGGGACAGGGGCCTCTAACGGGAAAACTGTTTTTT	CASSEFPGQGPLTGKLFF
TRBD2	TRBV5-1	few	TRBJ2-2	TGCGCCAACCAGCGGGAACCGAACACCGGGGAGCTGTTTTTT	CANQREPNTGELFF
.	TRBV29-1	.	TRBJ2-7	TGCAGCGTTGACACAGGAAGCTCCTACGAGCAGTACTTC	CSVDTGSSYEQYF
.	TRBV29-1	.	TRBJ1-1	TGCAGCGTTGTTGGGCAGTTATGGACTGAAGCTTTCTTT	CSVVGQLWTEAFF
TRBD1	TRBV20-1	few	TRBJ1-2	TGCAGTGCGCGGGACAGATACTATGGCTACACCTTC	CSARDRYYGYTF
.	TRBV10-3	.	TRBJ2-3	TGTGCCATCAGTGAGCCCCCCTGGCCGGATACGCAGTATTTT	CAISEPPWPDTQYF
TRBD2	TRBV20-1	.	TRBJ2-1	TGCAGTGCTAGTGGATGGATACTAGCGGGAGGTCACTACAATGAGCAGTTCTTC	CSASGWILAGGHYNEQFF
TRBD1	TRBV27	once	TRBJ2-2	TGTGCCAGCAGGAAGTCCGGACAGGTTGGGACCGGGGAGCTGTTTTTT	CASRKSGQVGTGELFF
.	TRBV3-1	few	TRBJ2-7	TGTGCCAGCAGCCAAATGAGGGATTGGTACGAGCAGTACTTC	CASSQMRDWYEQYF
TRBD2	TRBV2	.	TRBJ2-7	TGTGCCAGCAGCTCTTCGGCGGGAGAGGACGAGCAGTACTTC	CASSSSAGEDEQYF